A single sample gave rise to the 28 T cell receptor beta chains below, sequenced in a study of T cells after yellow fever vaccination. TCRdb re-called the 5' RACE reads with MiXCR, one entry per CDR3 protein. The profile covers 450,000 to 650,000 distinct CDR3 sequences, with approximately 13% appearing a single time and around an eighth taken by the ten largest. Sequencing was performed on PBMCs, taken on the day of the yellow fever booster vaccination. These receptors were obtained from a man younger than 40 who received the YFV17D yellow fever vaccine.

This chain uses TRBV25-1 with TRBJ1-4, with 9 bases identical to TRBD1. V dropped 4 bases and J dropped 8; count of bases not matched to a gene: 11. Looked up from germline, CDR1 is MGHDK and CDR2 is SYGVNS. This CDR3 spans 16 amino acids. In DNA, the CDR3 is TGTGCCAGCAGTGGGGCCCGGGGACAGGGAGGCGAAAAACTGTTTTTT. Protein product: CASSGARGQGGEKLFF.

The sample holds a few counts of this clonotype. This sequence joins TRBV20-1 and TRBJ2-7; D is undetermined. The CDR3 spans 15 residues. The germline V and J ends were trimmed by 0 bases and 0 bases, with 12 bases remaining between them. The germline CDR1 and CDR2 sequences are DFQATT and SNEGSKA (reference sequence). The CDR3 reads CSARDPGHSSYEQYF. The DNA of the CDR3 is TGCAGTGCTAGAGATCCGGGCCATAGCTCCTACGAGCAGTACTTC.

In this sample, this clonotype turned up a few times. This rearrangement joins TRBV6-2 or TRBV6-3 to TRBJ2-7; the D gene is possibly TRBD1 (5 bases). This CDR3 contains 15 residues. Looked up from germline, CDR1 is MNHEY and CDR2 is SVGEGT. V was cut by 2 bases and J by 0 bases, with 11 bases left in between. The CDR3 nucleotides are TGTGCCAGCAGTTACGGGGCCTCCAGCTCCTACGAGCAGTACTTC. This translates into CASSYGASSSYEQYF.

The gene calls are TRBV5-4 and TRBJ2-3; no clear D gene. The CDR3 is 15 residues long. Trimming pared 0 bases from V and 0 bases from J, leaving 8 bases between. Germline V gene lookup returns CDR1 SGHNT and CDR2 YYREEE (reference sequence). The CDR3 region is CASSLAGESTDTQYF. The CDR3 nucleotides read TGTGCCAGCAGCTTGGCTGGGGAAAGCACAGATACGCAGTATTTT. The full variable domain, in which reference TRBV5-4 and TRBJ2-3 provide the parts outside the CDR3, is ETGVTQSPTHLIKTRGQQVTLRCSSQSGHNTVSWYQQALGQGPQFIFQYYREEENGRGNFPPRFSGLQFPNYSSELNVNALELDDSALYLCASSLAGESTDTQYFGPGTRLTVL.

This clonotype was observed a single time. The chain employs TRBV27 and TRBJ2-1; D gene unclear. Trimming pared 4 bases from V and 8 bases from J, leaving 21 bases between. Per germline, CDR1 MNHEY and CDR2 SMNVEV (reference sequence). The CDR3 runs 16 residues. CDR3 loop: CASSWKYGSPSDEQFF. The CDR3 nucleotides are TGTGCCAGCAGTTGGAAGTATGGAAGCCCTTCGGATGAGCAGTTCTTC.

V and J are TRBV7-2 and TRBJ2-3; D might be TRBD1 (5 bases). CDR1 is SGHTA and CDR2 is FQGNSA in the germline V gene. V was cut by 7 bases and J by 6 bases, with 14 bases left in between. CDR3 length equals 13 residues. The CDR3 loop is CASNIEAGDTQYF. CDR3 bases: TGTGCCAGCAACATAGAGGCAGGGGATACGCAGTATTTT. Full variable domain (outside the CDR3, taken from reference TRBV7-2 and TRBJ2-3): GAGVSQSPSNKVTEKGKDVELRCDPISGHTALYWYRQSLGQGLEFLIYFQGNSAPDKSGLPSDRFSAERTGGSVSTLTIQRTQQEDSAVYLCASNIEAGDTQYFGPGTRLTVL.

On this clonotype: One junction end disagrees with the germline gene, perhaps due to a read error. The gene calls are TRBV5-5 and TRBJ2-2; 7 nucleotides align to TRBD2. There are 15 residues in the CDR3. Germline CDR1 is SGHKS and CDR2 is YYEKEE (reference sequence). CDR3 in amino acids: CVSSLGLEVFGELFF. The CDR3 DNA is TGTGTCAGCAGCCTCGGACTAGAAGTGTTCGGGGAGCTGTTTTTT.

The CDR3 DNA is TGTGCCAGCGCAAAAGGAGGGACAGGCTACGAGCAGTACTTC. Protein sequence: CASAKGGTGYEQYF. The J gene is TRBJ2-7, the V gene TRBV7-2; 8 bases align to TRBD1. This CDR3 contains 14 residues. Germline loops: CDR1 SGHTA, CDR2 FQGNSA. J gave up 3 bases and V 8 bases, and 9 bases lay outside the gene matches.

CDR3: CSVTIDTTEAFF. CDR3 in DNA: TGCAGCGTCACTATTGACACGACTGAAGCTTTCTTT. V usage is TRBV29-1 and J usage is TRBJ1-1; D is uncertain. Per the germline V gene, CDR1 is SQVTM and CDR2 is ANQGSEA. V shed 6 bases and J shed 5 bases, with 13 bases lying between them. The CDR3 has 12 residues.

This clonotype was picked up a small number of times. This chain connects TRBV20-1 to TRBJ2-7; 8 bases agree with TRBD1. After removal of 5 bases from V and 5 bases from J, the junction contained 5 bases not matched to a gene. This CDR3 spans 12 amino acids. CDR1 and CDR2 (germline): DFQATT, SNEGSKA (reference sequence). The CDR3 DNA is TGCAGTGCTTACAGGGGGTGGAACGAGCAGTACTTC. It is translated as CSAYRGWNEQYF.

Many counts were recorded for this clonotype. This rearrangement joins TRBV20-1 to TRBJ1-2, with a possible D match to TRBD1 (5 bases). Germline V lookup: CDR1 DFQATT, CDR2 SNEGSKA (reference sequence). Trimming left V 3 bases short and J 7 bases short, with 15 bases between. CDR3 size: 13 residues. In nucleotides, the CDR3 is TGCAGTGCTAGTTTGGGGGTCTCGTCTGGCTACACCTTC. Protein sequence: CSASLGVSSGYTF.

The J gene is TRBJ2-1, the V gene TRBV12-5, with TRBD2 matching over 8 bases. J was trimmed by 4 bases and V by 4 bases; bases with no gene match: 6. This CDR3 comprises 15 residues. Germline V gene sequence: CDR1 LGHNT, CDR2 FRNRAP. The chain's CDR3 is CASGWTGGSYNEQFF. CDR3 in DNA: TGTGCTAGTGGTTGGACGGGGGGGTCATACAATGAGCAGTTCTTC.

This clonotype has more than one count but fewer than ten. CDR3 protein: CASSPQDMEQFF. DNA of the CDR3: TGTGCCAGCTCACCACAAGATATGGAGCAGTTCTTC. The chain has TRBV18 and TRBJ2-1; D gene uncertain. Germline V lookup: CDR1 KGHSH, CDR2 LQKENI. This CDR3 comprises 12 residues. V lost 1 base and J 10 bases, leaving 8 bases between the germline ends.

This clonotype was picked up a small number of times. The CDR3 DNA follows: TGTGCCAGCAGCCAAGACTTCGGACATGTTGAAGAGCAGTTCTTC. This gives the protein CASSQDFGHVEEQFF. This chain joins TRBV3-1 and TRBJ2-1; TRBD1 is a possible D gene (5 bases). Trimming cost V 0 bases and J 10 bases, with 16 bases left between them. This CDR3 region has 15 residues. Germline V gene sequence: CDR1 LGHDT, CDR2 YNNKEL (reference sequence).

This clonotype was seen more than once but under ten times. The chain recombines TRBV12-3 or TRBV12-4 with TRBJ2-5; D not resolved. The CDR3 runs 14 residues. Trimming stripped 1 base from V and 3 bases from J, with 9 bases between. The CDR3 bases are TGTGCCAGCAGTTTAGAGCTCGGAGAAGAGACCCAGTACTTC. This translates into CASSLELGEETQYF.

This clonotype has just a few counts. This chain joins TRBV12-3 or TRBV12-4 and TRBJ1-6, with unresolved D. This CDR3 comprises 12 residues. V was pared by 2 bases and J by 12 bases, with 8 bases between. The CDR3 bases are TGTGCCAGCAGTTTACCCCCTCAACCCCTCCACTTT. Residues: CASSLPPQPLHF.

The chain uses TRBV7-9 and TRBJ2-5; 7 nucleotides agree with TRBD2. Germline V gene sequence: CDR1 SEHNR, CDR2 FQNEAQ (reference sequence). The CDR3 runs to 13 residues. Unmatched junction bases numbered 6, after V lost 5 bases and J lost 6 bases. The CDR3 protein is CASSTGLEKTQYF. In nucleotides, the CDR3 is TGTGCCAGCAGCACCGGACTAGAAAAGACCCAGTACTTC. The variable domain in full, with the rest retrieved from reference TRBV7-9 and TRBJ2-5, is DTGVSQNPRHKITKRGQNVTFRCDPISEHNRLYWYRQTLGQGPEFLTYFQNEAQLEKSRLLSDRFSAERPKGSFSTLEIQRTEQGDSAMYLCASSTGLEKTQYFGPGTRLLVL.

This clonotype was counted at least ten times. The chain has TRBV5-1 and TRBJ1-1; 10 nucleotides line up with TRBD1. The CDR3 covers 17 residues. Germline CDR1 SGHRS, CDR2 YFSETQ. Losses at the gene ends were 0 bases for V and 0 bases for J; bases not matched to a gene: 5. CDR3 amino acids: CASSLVGQGRVNTEAFF. For the CDR3, the DNA is TGCGCCAGCAGCTTGGTGGGACAGGGGCGCGTGAACACTGAAGCTTTCTTT.

The chain couples TRBV11-1 to TRBJ2-1; 15 bases are shared with TRBD2. This CDR3 region has 18 residues. Germline V gives CDR1 SGHAT, CDR2 FQDESV (reference sequence). V lost 4 bases to trimming and J lost 5 bases; unmatched junction nucleotides: 9. DNA of the CDR3: TGTGCCAGCAGCTACTCCGGGACTAGCGGGAGGTGGGACAATGAGCAGTTCTTC. Residues: CASSYSGTSGRWDNEQFF.

This clonotype was picked up many times. CDR3 sequence reads: CATMPGLAGGPWNEQFF. CDR3 in DNA: TGTGCCACTATGCCGGGACTAGCGGGAGGGCCGTGGAATGAGCAGTTCTTC. The V call is TRBV12-3 or TRBV12-4, the J call TRBJ2-1; 16 nucleotides match TRBD2. The CDR3 consists of 17 residues. Unmatched junction bases numbered 13, after V lost 10 bases and J lost 7 bases.

V usage is TRBV6-1 and J usage is TRBJ2-5, with TRBD2 matching 14 bases. The CDR3 extends over 16 amino acids. The V gene's germline CDR1 is MNHNS and CDR2 SASEGT. V was clipped by 4 bases and J by 4 bases; unmatched bases: 5. The CDR3 reads CASSAKTSGRGETQYF. The CDR3 bases are TGTGCCAGCAGTGCGAAGACTAGCGGGAGGGGAGAGACCCAGTACTTC.

This chain connects TRBV20-1 to TRBJ2-5, with TRBD1 identical over 9 bases. Germline CDR1 reads DFQATT; CDR2 reads SNEGSKA (reference sequence). Unmatched junction bases numbered 12, after V lost 5 bases and J lost 5 bases. This CDR3 spans 15 amino acids. The DNA for the CDR3 is TGCAGTGCTCGACAAATCGGGACAGGGTTGGAGACCCAGTACTTC. It translates to CSARQIGTGLETQYF.

This clonotype was detected a few times. The rearrangement links TRBV20-1 to TRBJ1-1; 9 nucleotides agree with TRBD1. CDR1 DFQATT and CDR2 SNEGSKA come from the germline V gene (reference sequence). The trim removed 1 base at V and 8 bases at J, leaving 14 bases unmatched. The CDR3 spans 16 residues. The CDR3 nucleotides are TGCAGTGCTAGAGGTAGCGACAGGGGGTCAGTTACCGAAGCTTTCTTT. Residues: CSARGSDRGSVTEAFF.

V gene TRBV3-1 combines with J gene TRBJ2-3; 9 bases match TRBD2. Germline CDR1 reads LGHDT; CDR2 reads YNNKEL (reference sequence). Losses at the gene ends were 7 bases for V and 6 bases for J; bases not matched to a gene: 11. The CDR3 contains 15 residues. CDR3 in amino acids: CASKIAGAPWDTQYF. CDR3 nucleotides: TGTGCCAGCAAAATAGCGGGAGCGCCGTGGGATACGCAGTATTTT.

The sample holds a few counts of this clonotype. The genes are TRBV20-1 and TRBJ2-7, with D possibly matching TRBD2 (6 bases). Germline V gene lookup returns CDR1 DFQATT and CDR2 SNEGSKA (reference sequence). Trimming took 3 bases from V and 8 from J, leaving 17 bases between them. This CDR3 region has 13 residues. The CDR3 region is CSASLGGETKQYF. The CDR3 nucleotides read TGCAGTGCTAGCCTGGGAGGAGAGACGAAGCAGTACTTC.

In this sample, this clonotype turned up a few times. The V and J genes are TRBV15 and TRBJ2-3; maybe TRBD1 (5 bases). The ends were cut back, 5 bases at V and 6 bases at J, with 18 bases in the middle. The CDR3 extends over 15 amino acids. CDR1 and CDR2 (germline): LNHNV, YYDKDF (reference sequence). The CDR3 region has the DNA TGTGCCACCAGCTGGAGTGCGAAACAGGCGGATACGCAGTATTTT. It yields the protein CATSWSAKQADTQYF.

V is TRBV19 and J is TRBJ2-1, with 7 bases that match TRBD2. V lost 0 bases, J lost 12 bases, and 14 bases stayed unmatched. This CDR3 is built from 16 residues. The germline CDR1 and CDR2 sequences are LNHDA and SQIVND (reference sequence). CDR3 bases: TGTGCCAGTAGTATAGAGCACGGCGGGAGAGGCCTCGGGCAGTTCTTC. It translates to CASSIEHGGRGLGQFF.

The rearrangement links TRBV20-1 to TRBJ1-5; D is unresolved. Trimming shortened V by 2 bases and J by 4 bases, and 9 bases separated the two germline ends. This CDR3 comprises 13 residues. Germline CDR1 reads DFQATT; CDR2 reads SNEGSKA (reference sequence). Written as DNA, the CDR3 is TGCAGTGCTAGAACGTCGGTTAATCAGCCCCAGCATTTT. It translates to CSARTSVNQPQHF.